This TCR beta chain was sequenced for a study of blood T cell repertoires in COVID-19. This clone turned up a few times. There are 15 residues in the CDR3. The V gene lost 5 bases and the J gene lost 4 bases, with 17 bases spanning the gap. Germline V gene lookup returns CDR1 LNHDA and CDR2 SQIVND (reference sequence). Clones were read by immunoSEQ multiplex PCR, and TCRdb kept only the in-frame ones, dropping some. The top ten clones hold about 18% of a sample with some 87,000 clones, 70% to 90% of them seen once. Sequences were obtained from peripheral blood. The chain has TRBV19 and TRBJ1-2; TRBD1 is a possible D gene (6 bases). The clonotype originates from a human donor in a cohort sampled during active COVID-19. The CDR3 bases are TGTGCCAGTAGTTCACGGACAGATAGAGGCTATGGCTACACCTTC. This codes for CASSSRTDRGYGYTF.